The entry below gives a single T cell receptor (beta chain) sequence along with its context. CD8+ and CD4+ T cells from blood underwent TCR beta sequencing. TEMRA cells were FACS-enriched, with CD8+ and CD4+ T cells isolated negatively. The sample is drawn from a study of CD8 T cells in Susac syndrome. cDNA came from approximately 0.5 to 1 ug RNA primed by random hexamers. Multiplex immunoSEQ PCR targeted 54 Vbeta and 13 Jbeta TCR beta segments. TCRdb processed the immunoSEQ multiplex PCR reads anew with MiXCR; each CDR3 protein has one entry. The table shows some 220,000 distinct CDR3 sequences, with roughly 96% occurring only once. Sequenced material: CD4+ T cells from PBMCs. This clonotype was sampled from a human donor with multiple sclerosis.

In DNA form, the CDR3 reads TGTGCCAGCAGTTACCAGAGCTACTCCTACGAGCAGTACTTC. Translating it yields CASSYQSYSYEQYF. The gene calls are TRBV6-5 and TRBJ2-7; no definite D call. V shed 2 bases and J shed 0 bases, with 8 bases lying between them. The CDR3 contains 14 residues. The germline gives CDR1 MNHEY, CDR2 SVGAGI.